This T cell receptor beta chain was profiled in a study of human T cells and chemical hapten exposure. Study-wide background: Alopecia areata, totalis or universalis affected patients, mainly female. General observations from the study: It was expanded TCRs that formed significantly more large CDR3 similarity clusters than controls did.

Source study methods: Counts of TCRs in each sample centred on a median of approximately 96,000 and extended from around 25,000 to 690,000. TCRdb analysed the RACE reads with MiXCR anew, one entry per CDR3 protein. The V and J calls reflect TCRdb's pipeline rather than the authors' work. The sample carries about 160,000 distinct CDR3 sequences, roughly 25% recorded once. This CDR3 spans 15 amino acids. Losses at the gene ends were 3 bases for V and 1 base for J; bases not matched to a gene: 1. As regards this clonotype: Its antigen is as yet unknown.

Time point given: patch test 3, about 24 weeks after DPC sensitization. Stated treatment: therapeutic diphenylcyclopropenone sensitization with weekly scalp DPC. Donors were 18 to 70-year-old alopecia patients suitable for DPC. The sequenced sample was whole blood, obtained in connection with sensitization to the hapten diphenylcyclopropenone (DPC). This clonotype originated in a woman aged 18-29 years with alopecia areata. Some clones in this sample may be carry-over from other donors' samples. This chain joins TRBV12-3 or TRBV12-4 and TRBJ2-2, with 8 bases that match TRBD1. The CDR3 region has the DNA TGTGCCAGCAGTTTGGACAGGGTGAACACCGGGGAGCTGTTTTTT. It encodes CASSLDRVNTGELFF.